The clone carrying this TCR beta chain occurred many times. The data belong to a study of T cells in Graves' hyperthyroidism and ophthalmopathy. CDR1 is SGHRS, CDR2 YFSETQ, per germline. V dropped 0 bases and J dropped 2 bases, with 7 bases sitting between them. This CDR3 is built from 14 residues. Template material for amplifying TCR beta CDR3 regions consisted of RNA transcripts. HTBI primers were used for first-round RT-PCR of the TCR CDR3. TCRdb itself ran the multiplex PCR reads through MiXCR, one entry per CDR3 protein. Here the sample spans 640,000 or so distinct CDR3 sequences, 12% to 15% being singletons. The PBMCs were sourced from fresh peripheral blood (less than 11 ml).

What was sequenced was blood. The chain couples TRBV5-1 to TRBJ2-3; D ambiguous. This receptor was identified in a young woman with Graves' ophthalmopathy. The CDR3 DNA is TGCGCCAGCAGCTTGGTCCGGATCACAGATACGCAGTATTTT. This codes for CASSLVRITDTQYF.